This T cell receptor (beta chain) was sequenced during a study of blood T cell repertoires in COVID-19. Generated by immunoSEQ multiplex PCR, the TCRdb table keeps only in-frame clones and is missing some. The sample includes 540,000 or so clones, roughly 91% of them seen just once. Patients at the Seattle site were enrolled during active infection and followed longitudinally. The sequence was obtained from a woman in her forties or fifties with COVID-19, enrolled during active disease. The specimen sequenced was peripheral blood.

The CDR3 protein is CAWSKAGAYNEQFF. Here the CDR3 DNA reads TGTGCCTGGAGTAAGGCGGGGGCCTACAATGAGCAGTTCTTC. The chain employs TRBV30 and TRBJ2-1; TRBD2 matches 7 bases. Germline CDR1 is GTSNPN and CDR2 is SVGIG (reference sequence). The CDR3 extends over 14 amino acids. V lost 2 bases, J lost 2 bases, and 3 bases stayed unmatched.